The next 26 T cell receptor beta chains were all read from a single sample in a study of cytomegalovirus exposure and HLA in healthy donors. Sequencing used immunoSEQ multiplex PCR; TCRdb keeps in-frame clones, though not all of them. Of more than 55,000 clones in the sample, 80% to 90% were seen once. Sequencing input: PBMCs. The receptors derive from a woman aged 18-29 years in good health and CMV-seronegative.

The CDR3 here is CASSGQDTQYF. The CDR3 DNA sequence: TGTGCCAGCAGCGGTCAGGATACGCAGTATTTT. This chain uses TRBV5-4 with TRBJ2-3; D not certain. Germline-derived CDR1 and CDR2 are SGHNT and YYREEE (reference sequence). Deletions cut 4 bases from V and 6 bases from J, with 6 bases between. The CDR3 totals 11 residues.

The chain joins TRBV27 to TRBJ2-3, with no clear D. Germline CDR1 MNHEY, CDR2 SMNVEV (reference sequence). Between the trimmed V and J ends, which lost 0 bases and 0 bases, there was a span of 7 bases. This CDR3 comprises 15 residues. CDR3 in DNA: TGTGCCAGCAGTTTATCGATGGCTAGCACAGATACGCAGTATTTT. Its protein product is CASSLSMASTDTQYF.

This clone appeared a few times. The rearrangement joins TRBV4-3 to TRBJ1-4; D not resolved. This CDR3 spans 15 amino acids. The germline gives CDR1 LGHNA, CDR2 YSLEER. V lost 4 bases and J 1 base, leaving 10 bases between the germline ends. The DNA for the CDR3 is TGCGCCAGCAGCCGTTCCAGGCGAACTAATGAAAAACTGTTTTTT. Translating gives CASSRSRRTNEKLFF.

V gene TRBV6-1 combines with J gene TRBJ2-5, with D possibly matching TRBD2 (5 bases). V dropped 2 bases and J dropped 2 bases, with 15 bases sitting between them. Germline V CDR1 and CDR2: MNHNS, SASEGT. The CDR3 has 16 residues. CDR3 sequence reads: CASSELDSPEQETQYF. The DNA for the CDR3 is TGTGCCAGCAGTGAATTGGACTCGCCGGAGCAAGAGACCCAGTACTTC.

The V gene is TRBV11-2, the J gene TRBJ1-4; D may be TRBD1 (6 bases). V lost 5 bases to trimming and J lost 2 bases, with 12 bases between them. Germline values: CDR1 SGHAT, CDR2 FQNNGV. This CDR3 is 15 amino acids long. The chain's CDR3 is CASSRPGATNEKLFF. CDR3 DNA: TGTGCCAGCAGCCGCCCAGGGGCGACTAATGAAAAACTGTTTTTT.

The chain has TRBV7-3 and TRBJ2-5; perhaps TRBD1 as D (5 bases). The CDR3 totals 13 residues. V was trimmed by 3 bases and J by 2 bases, leaving 7 bases between them. Per germline, CDR1 SGHTA and CDR2 FQGTGA. The CDR3 DNA is TGTGCCAGCAGCTTGGGGCCACAAGAGACCCAGTACTTC. It codes for CASSLGPQETQYF.

This chain connects TRBV6-5 to TRBJ2-3, with D possibly matching TRBD1 (5 bases). The V gene's germline CDR1 is MNHEY and CDR2 SVGAGI. V lost 5 bases and J lost 5, with 11 bases in between. The CDR3 spans 13 residues. CDR3 sequence: CASSPQGEDTQYF. DNA for the CDR3: TGTGCCAGCAGTCCCCAAGGGGAAGATACGCAGTATTTT.

This chain uses TRBV28 with TRBJ1-4; a weak D match, TRBD1 (5 bases). Trimming cost V 2 bases and J 5 bases, with 9 bases left between them. The CDR3 extends over 14 amino acids. Germline V gives CDR1 MDHEN, CDR2 SYDVKM. The CDR3 sequence is CASSLGQGNEKLFF. The CDR3 bases are TGTGCCAGCAGTTTAGGGCAGGGAAATGAAAAACTGTTTTTT. Using reference TRBV28 and TRBJ1-4 for the parts outside the CDR3, the full variable domain is DVKVTQSSRYLVKRTGEKVFLECVQDMDHENMFWYRQDPGLGLRLIYFSYDVKMKEKGDIPEGYSVSREKKERFSLILESASTNQTSMYLCASSLGQGNEKLFFGSGTQLSVL.

This chain connects TRBV19 to TRBJ2-1; possible D gene TRBD2, 6 bases. V was cut by 5 bases and J by 4 bases, with 18 bases left in between. Germline V gene lookup returns CDR1 LNHDA and CDR2 SQIVND (reference sequence). The CDR3 spans 16 residues. Here the CDR3 DNA reads TGTGCCAGTAGTCCAGAGGCCGGGCGGGGATACAATGAGCAGTTCTTC. Its protein product is CASSPEAGRGYNEQFF.

The chain couples TRBV7-9 to TRBJ2-7; a weak D match, TRBD1 (7 bases). This CDR3 spans 15 amino acids. Trimming took 5 bases from V and 3 from J, leaving 17 bases between them. Germline assignment: CDR1 SEHNR and CDR2 FQNEAQ (reference sequence). The CDR3 region is CASSLSGGTGYEQYF. The CDR3 nucleotides read TGTGCCAGCAGCCTGTCAGGGGGGACGGGCTACGAGCAGTACTTC.

The V gene is TRBV10-3, the J gene TRBJ2-2, with TRBD2 identical over 8 bases. With 6 bases clipped from V and 5 bases from J, the junction kept 5 bases outside the gene matches. The CDR3 extends over 14 amino acids. Germline values: CDR1 ENHRY, CDR2 SYGVKD. CDR3 DNA: TGTGCCATCAGCGTCAGCGGGAGTACCGGGGAGCTGTTTTTT. Translation: CAISVSGSTGELFF.

The V gene is TRBV5-1, the J gene TRBJ2-2; 10 bases fit TRBD2. V was pared by 2 bases and J by 10 bases, with 8 bases of the junction left unmatched. The CDR3 sequence is 15 residues long. CDR1 is SGHRS and CDR2 is YFSETQ in the germline V gene. The CDR3, as DNA: TGCGCCAGCAGCTTAACAGCGGGGGGGCCGGAGGAGCTGTTTTTT. Its protein product is CASSLTAGGPEELFF.

The chain combines TRBV19 with TRBJ2-3; 9 positions agree with TRBD1. The CDR3 spans 19 residues. The V segment lost 5 bases and the J segment 4 bases; nucleotides outside the gene matches: 19. The germline gives CDR1 LNHDA, CDR2 SQIVND (reference sequence). CDR3 sequence reads: CASSGSGQGVSDSADTQYF. CDR3 DNA sequence: TGTGCCAGTAGTGGTTCGGGACAGGGCGTCAGTGATTCGGCAGATACGCAGTATTTT.

A few counts support this clone. CDR3 coding DNA: TGTGCCAGCAGCGTAGCCGGACAGGGGGATCAGCCCCAGCATTTT. Translating it yields CASSVAGQGDQPQHF. This chain links TRBV9 with TRBJ1-5; 10 positions agree with TRBD1. The ends lost 0 bases at V and 5 bases at J; junction bases unmatched: 2. The CDR3 contains 15 residues. CDR1 and CDR2 from the germline V gene are SGDLS and YYNGEE.

The V call is TRBV10-2, the J call TRBJ2-1; 10 nucleotides agree with TRBD2. Germline V gives CDR1 WSHSY, CDR2 SAAADI. There are 15 residues in the CDR3. The ends lost 3 bases at V and 4 bases at J; junction bases unmatched: 3. This chain's CDR3 is CASSESGLAYNEQFF. The CDR3 DNA reads as TGCGCCAGCAGTGAATCGGGACTAGCGTACAATGAGCAGTTCTTC.

There are a few counts of this clone. The chain combines TRBV5-1 with TRBJ2-1; 7 bases match TRBD1. The CDR3 extends over 12 amino acids. Germline V gives CDR1 SGHRS, CDR2 YFSETQ. With 5 bases clipped from V and 8 bases from J, the junction kept 4 bases outside the gene matches. The CDR3 is CASRRDRDEQFF. The CDR3 DNA reads as TGCGCCAGCAGACGAGACAGGGATGAGCAGTTCTTC.

The chain links TRBV9 to TRBJ2-5; D may be TRBD2 (5 bases). The CDR3 loop spans 12 amino acids. Looked up from germline, CDR1 is SGDLS and CDR2 is YYNGEE. Trimming took 4 bases from V and 5 from J, leaving 9 bases between them. Here the CDR3 reads CASSKTGETQYF. DNA of the CDR3: TGTGCCAGCAGCAAAACGGGGGAGACCCAGTACTTC.

V is TRBV7-3 and J is TRBJ2-1, with 8 positions matching TRBD2. V dropped 5 bases and J dropped 7; count of bases not matched to a gene: 7. Germline V gene lookup returns CDR1 SGHTA and CDR2 FQGTGA. The CDR3 runs 14 residues. The CDR3: CASSGPGLGNEQFF. The CDR3 coding sequence is TGTGCCAGCAGCGGACCGGGACTAGGGAATGAGCAGTTCTTC.

The chain links TRBV29-1 to TRBJ1-1; no definite D call. This CDR3 has 13 residues. The germline V and J ends were trimmed by 4 bases and 0 bases, with 9 bases remaining between them. Germline assignment: CDR1 SQVTM and CDR2 ANQGSEA. The CDR3 bases are TGCAGCGTTGGGTACCAGATGAACACTGAAGCTTTCTTT. Its protein is CSVGYQMNTEAFF.

This rearrangement joins TRBV27 to TRBJ2-3; TRBD2 is a possible D gene (6 bases). V was clipped by 5 bases and J by 0 bases, with 18 bases between them. The germline CDR1 and CDR2 sequences are MNHEY and SMNVEV (reference sequence). This CDR3 spans 17 amino acids. The CDR3: CASSPWDFYDSTDTQYF. DNA for the CDR3: TGTGCCAGCAGTCCATGGGACTTCTACGATAGCACAGATACGCAGTATTTT.

The rearrangement uses TRBV6-5 and TRBJ2-2; D is undetermined. In germline, CDR1 is MNHEY, CDR2 SVGAGI. The CDR3 contains 16 residues. Trimming removed 1 base from V and 0 bases from J, with 9 bases in between. CDR3 loop: CASSYFAGPNTGELFF. CDR3 sequence (DNA): TGTGCCAGCAGTTACTTCGCAGGCCCGAACACCGGGGAGCTGTTTTTT.

The chain has TRBV6-5 and TRBJ1-2; possible D gene TRBD1, 6 bases. The CDR3 covers 13 residues. Trimming stripped 5 bases from V and 5 bases from J, with 12 bases between. The germline gives CDR1 MNHEY, CDR2 SVGAGI. The CDR3 spells CASSPRTDYGYTF. CDR3 DNA sequence: TGTGCCAGCAGTCCCCGGACAGATTATGGCTACACCTTC.

The chain couples TRBV5-4 to TRBJ1-2; D is undetermined. The CDR3 is 14 amino acids. Per the germline V gene, CDR1 is SGHNT and CDR2 is YYREEE (reference sequence). Deletions cut 0 bases from V and 2 bases from J, with 8 bases between. The CDR3 reads CASSLAQKNYGYTF. The CDR3 DNA is TGTGCCAGCAGCTTGGCCCAGAAGAACTATGGCTACACCTTC.

The chain links TRBV4-3 to TRBJ1-1; no reliable D call. Germline CDR1 and CDR2: LGHNA and YSLEER. This CDR3 spans 18 amino acids. V gave up 0 bases and J gave up 0 bases, with 17 bases separating them. The CDR3 DNA is TGCGCCAGCAGCCAAGACCCCGGGAGCACAAACATGAACACTGAAGCTTTCTTT. Its protein product is CASSQDPGSTNMNTEAFF.

The DNA for the CDR3 is TGTGCCAGCAGCGCCCAAACAGGGATAACCGGGGAGCTGTTTTTT. Translation: CASSAQTGITGELFF. The chain links TRBV9 to TRBJ2-2, with a tentative D call TRBD1 (6 bases). CDR1 SGDLS and CDR2 YYNGEE come from the germline V gene. The germline V and J ends were trimmed by 3 bases and 5 bases, with 14 bases remaining between them. The CDR3 has 15 amino acids.

This clone occurred a few times. This sequence joins TRBV5-4 and TRBJ1-2; D is uncertain. The V gene lost 0 bases and the J gene lost 8 bases, with 14 bases spanning the gap. The CDR3 sequence is 14 residues long. Germline CDR1 reads SGHNT; CDR2 reads YYREEE (reference sequence). CDR3 in amino acids: CASSLVGSLHGYTF. Here the CDR3 DNA reads TGTGCCAGCAGCTTGGTTGGCAGTTTGCACGGCTACACCTTC.